One and the same sample provided the 10 T cell receptor beta chains below, sequenced in a study of blood T cells in healthy people across ages. A sample-barcoded 5' primer and a J-beta primer mix were used in a second PCR of roughly 7 to 12 cycles. TCRdb independently ran MiXCR on the 5' RACE reads; one entry per CDR3 protein. Altogether some 1.7 million distinct CDR3 sequences are present, roughly 28% being singletons, with the ten largest covering roughly 8.2%. Sequencing used blood. All receptors come from a woman between 25 and 40 years old in good health.

The V call is TRBV3-1, the J call TRBJ1-1; 9 nucleotides agree with TRBD1. Trimming took 4 bases from V and 7 from J; bases not matched to a gene: 13. CDR3 length: 16 amino acids. Looked up from germline, CDR1 is LGHDT and CDR2 is YNNKEL (reference sequence). For the CDR3, the DNA is TGTGCCAGCAGCCTTCGTGGCCACAGGGGGCGGGTTGAAGCTTTCTTT. This sequence encodes CASSLRGHRGRVEAFF.

The V call is TRBV2, the J call TRBJ2-3; 7 nucleotides agree with TRBD2. The CDR3 extends over 15 amino acids. The junction had 5 bases not matched to a gene; V was cut back by 3 bases and J by 2 bases. Germline V gene data show CDR1 as SNHLY and CDR2 as FYNNEI. In nucleotides, the CDR3 is TGTGCCAGCAGTGAGCCAGCGGGAAACACAGATACGCAGTATTTT. Translating it yields CASSEPAGNTDTQYF.

This clonotype has more than one count but fewer than ten. The genes are TRBV5-1 and TRBJ2-2; D gene ambiguous. The CDR3 runs to 13 residues. V dropped 5 bases and J dropped 4 bases, with 9 bases sitting between them. The germline gives CDR1 SGHRS, CDR2 YFSETQ. The CDR3 nucleotides read TGCGCCAGCAGTGTGGATAGCACCGGGGAGCTGTTTTTT. Translation: CASSVDSTGELFF.

This clonotype has a handful of counts. The V call is TRBV15, the J call TRBJ2-3; D ambiguous. Germline values: CDR1 LNHNV, CDR2 YYDKDF (reference sequence). V was pared by 6 bases and J by 3 bases, with 10 bases between. This CDR3 is 13 amino acids long. CDR3 DNA sequence: TGTGCCACCAGATTAGGAGTGACAGATACGCAGTATTTT. Translated, it gives CATRLGVTDTQYF.

A word on this clonotype: Since a much larger clone is just one base distant, this may be a read error. The chain is built from TRBV5-1 and TRBJ2-5; D may be TRBD1 or TRBD2 (5 bases each). The J call is in doubt because the DNA end fits TRBJ2-7 better. The CDR3 runs to 14 residues. CDR1 is SGHRS, CDR2 YFSETQ, per germline. CDR3 bases: TGCGCCAGCAGCTTGGCGGCAGGGAGTCGCGAGCAGTACTTC. This encodes CASSLAAGSREQYF.

The chain recombines TRBV7-2 with TRBJ2-3; D unclear. The V end was cut by 3 bases, the J end by 2 bases, with 6 bases between. Germline V lookup: CDR1 SGHTA, CDR2 FQGNSA. The CDR3 runs to 13 residues. CDR3 nucleotides: TGTGCCAGCAGCTTCGAGCTCACAGATACGCAGTATTTT. Protein product: CASSFELTDTQYF.

On this clonotype itself: A read error may be the cause here, since a much bigger clone is one base away. The chain recombines TRBV29-1 with TRBJ2-7; 12 nucleotides align to TRBD1. Germline V gene lookup returns CDR1 SQVTM and CDR2 ANQGSEA. The CDR3 has 13 residues. The CDR3 is CGVTGTGGGEQYF. For the CDR3, the DNA is TGCGGCGTAACCGGGACAGGGGGCGGCGAGCAGTACTTC.

The V gene is TRBV5-1, the J gene TRBJ2-3; tentative D call: TRBD1 (8 bases). CDR1 is SGHRS and CDR2 is YFSETQ in the germline V gene. The CDR3 loop spans 15 amino acids. Trimming left V 3 bases short and J 4 bases short, with 15 bases between. The CDR3 sequence is CASSWGGTGPDTQYF. The CDR3 nucleotides read TGCGCCAGCAGCTGGGGGGGGACAGGCCCAGATACGCAGTATTTT.

This clonotype was found a few times. The rearrangement links TRBV7-2 to TRBJ2-7; D is unresolved. The CDR3 runs to 12 residues. V dropped 5 bases and J dropped 0 bases, with 5 bases sitting between them. The germline V gene encodes CDR1 SGHTA and CDR2 FQGNSA. The CDR3 sequence is CASSIFSYEQYF. CDR3 nucleotide sequence: TGTGCCAGCAGCATCTTCTCCTACGAGCAGTACTTC.

This clonotype was recorded a few times. The chain recombines TRBV6-5 with TRBJ2-5; a weak D match, TRBD1 (5 bases). The V end was cut by 2 bases, the J end by 4 bases, with 17 bases between. From germline, CDR1 is MNHEY and CDR2 SVGAGI. The CDR3 is 16 amino acids. The CDR3 DNA reads TGTGCCAGCAGTTACGTATTCATAGGGGCCGGAGAGACCCAGTACTTC. It is translated as CASSYVFIGAGETQYF.